Reported below is one T cell receptor beta chain. The read ends 3 residues early relative to the CDR3; the germline J gene fills the gap. Measured with immunoSEQ multiplex PCR; TCRdb has only the in-frame clones, and not every one. This sample's clone table lists roughly 5,300 clones. The germline V and J ends were trimmed by 1 base and 1 base, with 12 bases remaining between them. The CDR3 length is 15 residues. Germline V CDR1 and CDR2: DFQATT, SNEGSKA (reference sequence). The sample is drawn from a study of Tregs in tolerant kidney transplant recipients. Mixed chimerism was transient after nonmyeloablative marrow transplants from related graft donors.

The clonotype comes from a human patient who received a combined kidney and bone marrow transplant. Part of the T cell pool may stem from the graft donor. V is TRBV20-1 and J is TRBJ2-3; D is possibly TRBD2 (5 bases). Sequenced here: CD4+ T cells from blood (PBMCs), sampled about 15 months after the transplant. The CDR3 bases that were read are TGCAGTGCTAGAGGGGAAGTGCGGGGCACAGATACG. As protein: CSARGEVRGTDT. The whole CDR3 reads CSARGEVRGTDTQYF.